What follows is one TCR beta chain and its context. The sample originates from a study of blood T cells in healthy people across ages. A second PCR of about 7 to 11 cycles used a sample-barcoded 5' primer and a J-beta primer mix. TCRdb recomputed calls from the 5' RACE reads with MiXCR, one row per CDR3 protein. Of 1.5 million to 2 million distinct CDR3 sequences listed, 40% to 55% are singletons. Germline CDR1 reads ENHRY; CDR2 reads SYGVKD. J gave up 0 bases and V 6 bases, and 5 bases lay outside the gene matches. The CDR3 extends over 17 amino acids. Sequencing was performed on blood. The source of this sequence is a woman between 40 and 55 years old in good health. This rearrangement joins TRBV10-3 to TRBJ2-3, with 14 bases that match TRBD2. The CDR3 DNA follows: TGTGCCATCAGGTGGACTAGCGGGGGGTATAGCACAGATACGCAGTATTTT. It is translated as CAIRWTSGGYSTDTQYF.